This TCR beta chain was sequenced in a study of metastatic and nonmetastatic thyroid tumors. TCRdb redid the clone calls on the PCR reads using MiXCR. The table records around 45,000 clones, about 3.3% of them present only once. This clone occurred a few times. The same CDR3 arises from other DNA sequences in this sample as well. Thyroid surgery had not been preceded by any treatment in any patient. Germline loops: CDR1 MNHNS, CDR2 SASEGT. This CDR3 comprises 15 residues. The junction had 14 bases not matched to a gene; V was cut back by 8 bases and J by 6 bases. The sequence came from a female donor with papillary thyroid cancer or a benign thyroid nodule (not recorded which). Some clones in this sample may be carry-over from other donors' samples. The chain recombines TRBV6-1 with TRBJ2-3, with TRBD2 matching 7 bases. Specimen: blood. The CDR3 region has the DNA TGTGCCAGCGGCCGCTACCACCGACTAGCCGATACGCAGTATTTT. Amino acids: CASGRYHRLADTQYF.